This T cell receptor (beta chain) is drawn from a study of T cell changes during pregnancy in multiple sclerosis. Clones were read by immunoSEQ multiplex PCR, and TCRdb kept only the in-frame ones, dropping some. The sample lists some 97,000 clones; approximately 90% were seen once. With 1 base removed from V and 4 bases from J, the gap between germline ends came to 11 bases. CDR1 and CDR2 (germline): MNHNS, SASEGT. This CDR3 comprises 15 residues. This TCR was recovered from a female donor with multiple sclerosis, enrolled in a pregnancy study. This sample comprised peripheral blood, obtained in the second trimester of pregnancy. J is TRBJ1-3 and V is TRBV6-1; no firm D call. The CDR3 DNA sequence: TGTGCCAGCAGTGAAGGGGCCAGGTCAGGAAACACCATATATTTT. Encoded protein: CASSEGARSGNTIYF.